There are many counts of the clone carrying this TCR beta chain. This sample stems from a study of T cells in Graves' hyperthyroidism and ophthalmopathy. RNA transcripts served as the template for amplifying TCR beta CDR3 regions. TCR CDR3 regions were first amplified by RT-PCR with HTBI primers. TCRdb analysed the multiplex PCR reads with MiXCR anew, one entry per CDR3 protein. This table holds over 700,000 distinct CDR3 sequences, 38% found once. CDR1 is DFQATT, CDR2 SNEGSKA, per germline (reference sequence). The ends were cut back, 4 bases at V and 0 bases at J, with 10 bases in the middle. The CDR3 length is 14 residues.

This chain uses TRBV20-1 with TRBJ1-5; D is ambiguous. The sequencing sample was made of blood. The sequence was collected from a man aged 18 to 29 with Graves' hyperthyroidism. Here the CDR3 reads CSAKPTVSNQPQHF. The CDR3 DNA reads TGCAGTGCTAAACCGACGGTTAGCAATCAGCCCCAGCATTTT.